This is a list of T cell receptor beta chains from one sample in a study of shared T cell receptors in the human thymus. Repertoires were generated with immunoSEQ multiplex PCR, while TCRdb's copy carries only in-frame clones and drops some. Of hundreds of thousands of clones listed, 88% are singletons. These data were likewise used in another study, on human thymus T cells.

Material: thymocytes. These receptors all come from a boy younger than two with a congenital heart defect. Each CDR3 is given with its conserved first and last residue. The order of the fields is clone size, D gene, V gene, J gene, CDR3 protein, CDR3 DNA. A D gene is named only where the DNA matches it firmly. Where a row states a size, it is once, few, many or the class of an expanded clone; other rows omit it.

>NA|TRBD2|TRBV7-6|TRBJ2-7
CASSQGTSGRRDEQYF
TGTGCCAGCAGCCAGGGGACTAGCGGGAGGAGGGACGAGCAGTACTTC
>NA|TRBD1|TRBV11-2|TRBJ2-7
CASSPGQGTYEQYF
TGTGCCAGCAGCCCGGGACAGGGTACCTACGAGCAGTACTTC
>NA|TRBD2|TRBV7-9|TRBJ2-7
CASSPFLAGAYEQYF
TGTGCCAGCAGCCCCTTTCTAGCGGGGGCCTACGAGCAGTACTTC
>NA|NA|TRBV28|TRBJ2-1
CASSRGPFYNEQFF
TGTGCCAGCAGCAGGGGTCCTTTTTACAATGAGCAGTTCTTC
>NA|TRBD2|TRBV7-9|TRBJ2-3
CASSLNPPREAHTDTQYF
TGTGCCAGCAGCTTAAATCCTCCGCGGGAGGCCCATACAGATACGCAGTATTTT
>once|TRBD2|TRBV7-2|TRBJ2-7
CASSSPGNSGRGEQYF
TGTGCCAGCAGCTCACCCGGTAATAGCGGGAGAGGCGAGCAGTACTTC
>few|NA|TRBV29-1|TRBJ1-2
CSVEGGFRGRGYTF
TGCAGCGTTGAAGGAGGTTTCCGGGGGAGGGGCTACACCTTC
>NA|NA|TRBV5-8|TRBJ2-7
CASSLLSGEGTYEQYF
TGTGCCAGCAGTTTGCTTAGTGGAGAGGGCACTTACGAGCAGTACTTC
>NA|TRBD1|TRBV27|TRBJ1-2
CASSRDRRYLRGYTF
TGTGCCAGCAGTCGGGACAGAAGATACCTTAGGGGCTACACCTTC
>NA|TRBD1|TRBV19|TRBJ1-1
CASRAQGDTEAFF
TGTGCCAGTAGGGCCCAGGGGGATACTGAAGCTTTCTTT
>NA|NA|TRBV28|TRBJ2-2
CASSPDSGGNTGELFF
TGTGCCAGCAGTCCAGACTCCGGGGGGAACACCGGGGAGCTGTTTTTT
>NA|TRBD1|TRBV5-3|TRBJ2-7
CARSLAGQDSYEQYF
TGTGCCAGAAGCTTGGCCGGACAGGACTCCTACGAGCAGTACTTC
>NA|NA|TRBV5-8|TRBJ2-5
CASSLEYSYQETQYF
TGTGCCAGCAGCTTGGAATATAGTTACCAAGAGACCCAGTACTTC
>once|NA|TRBV7-9|TRBJ2-1
CASSLSASRYNEQFF
TGTGCCAGCAGCTTATCGGCTAGTCGGTACAATGAGCAGTTCTTC